This TCR beta chain was sequenced for a study of T cells in Graves' hyperthyroidism and ophthalmopathy. Whole-study findings and limits: The model made its ophthalmopathy prediction, and onset followed a median around 6.5 months later. In blood, most of the thyroid clonotypes expanded above 0.001 were also present.

J gave up 3 bases and V 4 bases, and 7 bases lay outside the gene matches. CDR1 and CDR2 from the germline V gene are SGHRS and YFSETQ. The CDR3 is 14 residues long. There were TCR beta CDR3 regions amplified from RNA transcripts. The HTBI primer set was used in a first-round RT-PCR of the TCR CDR3. In TCRdb, the multiplex PCR reads were re-called with MiXCR into one record per CDR3 protein. The sample contains under 700,000 distinct CDR3 sequences, more than 45% of which appear only once. This clonotype has just a few counts. The antigen remains undetermined. Uncontrolled infections, other autoimmune diseases, pregnancy or lactation led to exclusion of patients.

Sequencing was performed on peripheral blood or thyroid tissue (not recorded which). This sequence was found in a woman aged 18-29 years with Graves' hyperthyroidism. The V and J genes are TRBV5-1 and TRBJ2-7, with 7 bases fitting TRBD2. The CDR3 region has the DNA TGCGCCAGCAGCCGTACTAGCGACGTCTACGAGCAGTACTTC. Residues: CASSRTSDVYEQYF.